This is a list of T cell receptor beta chains from one sample in a study of blood T cell repertoires in COVID-19. Some clones are missing from TCRdb's copy, which holds only in-frame ones; the method was immunoSEQ multiplex PCR. Found here are a few hundred thousand clones, 80% to 85% of them singletons; the top ten hold approximately 3%. What was sequenced was peripheral blood. The receptor source for this set is a woman aged 25-40 years who had recovered from COVID-19. Both conserved end residues are part of each CDR3. Fields, in order: V gene, J gene, D gene, clone size, CDR3 DNA, CDR3 protein. The D gene is left open where the match is weak. Clone size is shown for a subset of rows, as once, few, many or a class of expanded clone.

TRBV14	TRBJ1-2	-	-	TGTGCCAGCAGCGCGGGTTTCGGCTACACCTTC	CASSAGFGYTF
TRBV18	TRBJ2-1	-	once	TGTGCCAGCTCACAAGCCGGGACTCCCGCACTCGGGCAGTTCTTC	CASSQAGTPALGQFF
TRBV5-4	TRBJ2-1	-	-	TGTGCCAGCAGCTCTCTGGGGGGCTCCTACAATGAGCAGTTCTTC	CASSSLGGSYNEQFF
TRBV6-2/TRBV6-3	TRBJ2-7	TRBD2	-	TGTGCCAGCAGTGATCCCGGGACTACTACATACGAGCAGTACTTC	CASSDPGTTTYEQYF
TRBV10-3	TRBJ1-1	-	-	TGTGCCATCAGTGAGCTAAAGGGGACTGAAGCTTTCTTT	CAISELKGTEAFF
TRBV18	TRBJ1-2	TRBD1	-	TGTGCCAGCTCCGAGGGACAGGGCACGTTCCTTTCCGGCTACACCTTC	CASSEGQGTFLSGYTF
TRBV3-1/TRBV3-2	TRBJ2-7	TRBD2	few	TGTGCCAGCAGCCATGTAGCGGGGACCTACGAGCAGTACTTC	CASSHVAGTYEQYF
TRBV30	TRBJ2-7	-	-	TGTGCCTGGAATGGGCCGCCCCCCTACGAGCAGTACTTC	CAWNGPPPYEQYF
TRBV7-3	TRBJ2-7	-	-	TGTGCCAGCAGCTTATCCAAGGGGTACGAGCAGTACTTC	CASSLSKGYEQYF
TRBV7-5	TRBJ2-1	-	-	TGTGTCAGAAGCTTCGGGTGGAATGAGCAGTTCTTC	CVRSFGWNEQFF
TRBV5-1	TRBJ2-3	TRBD1	-	TGCGCCAGCAGCCCATCGGGACAGGGGAGCACAGATACGCAGTATTTT	CASSPSGQGSTDTQYF
TRBV7-3	TRBJ2-2	-	-	TGTGCCAGCAGCTTACAGGGTTCGAACACCGGGGAGCTGTTTTTT	CASSLQGSNTGELFF
TRBV10-3	TRBJ2-7	-	-	TGTGCCATCAGTGAGTCGGACAGATCCTACGAGCAGTACTTC	CAISESDRSYEQYF
TRBV7-6	TRBJ1-4	TRBD1	-	TGTGCCAGCAGCTTAGAAGGGGGCAGAGGCCAAGAAAAACTGTTTTTT	CASSLEGGRGQEKLFF
TRBV7-7	TRBJ2-2	-	-	TGTGCCAGCAGCTCACTCAGGGGCGGGGAGCTGTTTTTT	CASSSLRGGELFF
TRBV28	TRBJ1-2	-	-	TGTGCCAGCAGTTCTACAGGGTCAGCTAACTATGGCTACACCTTC	CASSSTGSANYGYTF
TRBV28	TRBJ2-5	-	-	TGTGCCAGCAGTTTAACTGAGACCCAGTACTTC	CASSLTETQYF
TRBV19	TRBJ1-2	-	-	TGTGCCAGTAGTATCGGACAGTACTATGGCTACACCTTC	CASSIGQYYGYTF
TRBV27	TRBJ2-3	TRBD2	-	TGTGCCAGCAGTTTATATGCGGGGGACACAGATACGCAGTATTTT	CASSLYAGDTDTQYF
TRBV27	TRBJ2-1	-	-	TGTGCGCAAACGAGTGAGCAGTTCTTC	CAQTSEQFF
TRBV30	TRBJ1-2	-	-	TGTGCCTCCGCCGACACAGGGACGGGTCACGGCTACACCTTC	CASADTGTGHGYTF
TRBV5-4	TRBJ1-6	TRBD1	-	TGTGCCAGCAGCTTCAGCACAGGGGATTCACCCCTCCACTTT	CASSFSTGDSPLHF
TRBV12-1	TRBJ1-2	-	-	TGTGCCAGCAGCTCGAGGGCCGGATTTAACTATGGCTACACCTTC	CASSSRAGFNYGYTF
TRBV5-1	TRBJ2-2	TRBD2	once	TGCGCCAGCAGCTTTATAGCGGGAGCGGACACCGGGGAGCTGTTTTTT	CASSFIAGADTGELFF
TRBV20-1	TRBJ2-1	TRBD2	once	TGCAGTGCTAGTCGTGGGACTAGCGGATACAATGAGCAGTTCTTC	CSASRGTSGYNEQFF
TRBV4-1	TRBJ2-1	TRBD2	-	TGCGCCAGCAGCCAACTCTCTAGCGGGACTAATGAGCAGTTCTTC	CASSQLSSGTNEQFF
TRBV28	TRBJ1-5	TRBD1	-	TGTGCCAGCAGTTCCCGAATCGGGACAGGGGGCGGCAATCAGCCCCAGCATTTT	CASSSRIGTGGGNQPQHF
TRBV30	TRBJ1-3	TRBD1	few	TGTGCCTGGAGTGTAGGGGCAGGGGGACCCTTCTCTGGAAACACCATATATTTT	CAWSVGAGGPFSGNTIYF
TRBV7-8	TRBJ1-1	TRBD1	-	TGTGCCAGCAGCTCGACAGGGGGCCTAAGGAACACTGAAGCTTTCTTT	CASSSTGGLRNTEAFF
TRBV4-1	TRBJ2-7	-	-	TGCGCCAGCAGCCTTAAGCTGGCGGGACAGAAATCCTACGAGCAGTACTTC	CASSLKLAGQKSYEQYF
TRBV6-2/TRBV6-3	TRBJ2-1	-	-	TGTGCCAGCAGTTCCCGAGGGGGGAGGGCCTACGAGCAGTTCTTC	CASSSRGGRAYEQFF
TRBV6-5	TRBJ2-3	-	-	TGTGCCAGCAGTTACTACCGGGACACAGATACGCAGTATTTT	CASSYYRDTDTQYF
TRBV5-1	TRBJ1-2	TRBD1	-	TGCGCCAGCAGCTCCGGGACAGGGTCACATGGCTACACCTTC	CASSSGTGSHGYTF
TRBV9	TRBJ1-1	TRBD1	-	TGTGCCAGCAGCGATGACAGGGGGTCGAACACTGAAGCTTTCTTT	CASSDDRGSNTEAFF
TRBV5-1	TRBJ1-1	-	-	TGCGCCAGCAGTTTCGCAGGGGTGGGCACTGAAGCTTTCTTT	CASSFAGVGTEAFF
TRBV4-2	TRBJ1-3	-	-	TGTGCCAGCAGCCAAGGAGCGATACAGGGATTTAATGGAAACACCATATATTTT	CASSQGAIQGFNGNTIYF
TRBV6-2/TRBV6-3	TRBJ2-7	TRBD2	-	TGTGCCAGCAGTTACTCGACTAGCGGGACAGCTAACGAGCAGTACTTC	CASSYSTSGTANEQYF
TRBV7-3	TRBJ2-3	TRBD2	-	TGTGCCAGCAGCTCCGGGACTAGCGAGGCAGATACGCAGTATTTT	CASSSGTSEADTQYF
TRBV10-3	TRBJ1-1	-	few	TGTGCCATCAGCCCTCAGGGCGCTGAAGCTTTCTTT	CAISPQGAEAFF
TRBV5-1	TRBJ1-1	TRBD1	-	TGCGCCAGCAGCCCCGGGACAGAGAACACTGAAGCTTTCTTT	CASSPGTENTEAFF
TRBV6-5	TRBJ2-5	TRBD2	-	TGTGCCAGCAGTTACTCGGGACTAGCGGGAGTAGAGACCCAGTACTTC	CASSYSGLAGVETQYF
TRBV5-1	TRBJ2-5	TRBD2	few	TGCGCCAGCAGCTTGGGGCAGGGAGGGGAGACCCAGTACTTC	CASSLGQGGETQYF
TRBV13	TRBJ2-7	TRBD1	-	TGTGCCAGCAGCTTAGTTTCCGGAAATCGGGACAGGGGGCGACTCGAGCAGTACTTC	CASSLVSGNRDRGRLEQYF
TRBV6-5	TRBJ2-7	-	-	TGTGCCAGCAGCTCCCGACGGGGATACGAGCAGTACTTC	CASSSRRGYEQYF
TRBV24-1	TRBJ2-1	TRBD2	-	TGTGCCACCAGTGAGCGGGGGGGGTCGCGATTGAGGGAGCAGTTCTTC	CATSERGGSRLREQFF
TRBV6-1	TRBJ2-4	TRBD2	-	TGTGCCAGCAGTGTTACTAGCGGGAGGGCCGGTAACATTCAGTACTTC	CASSVTSGRAGNIQYF
TRBV6-5	TRBJ2-7	-	once	TGTGCCAGCAACCGACAGGGAGGCTACGAGCAGTACTTC	CASNRQGGYEQYF
TRBV5-5	TRBJ2-7	-	-	TGTGCCAGCAGCACCACCCCCCCGAGCGAGCAGTACTTC	CASSTTPPSEQYF
TRBV5-4	TRBJ2-5	-	-	TGTGCCAGCAGAGAGGCCGGGAAAGAGACCCAGTACTTC	CASREAGKETQYF
TRBV18	TRBJ1-1	-	-	TGTGCCAGCTCACCAAACAGGGAAGAAGCTTTCTTT	CASSPNREEAFF
TRBV4-1	TRBJ2-5	-	-	TGCGCCAGCAGCCGTCCACCCGGGGAGACCCAGTACTTC	CASSRPPGETQYF
TRBV6-4	TRBJ2-1	-	-	TGTGCCAGCAGTGACCCTAGACTTGACAATGAGCAGTTCTTC	CASSDPRLDNEQFF
TRBV27	TRBJ2-1	-	-	TGTGCCAGCAGTCTCCTACATACGGCGGCGGGGACCCCGCTCTTC	CASSLLHTAAGTPLF
TRBV6-5	TRBJ2-7	-	-	TGTGCCAGCAGTCCCCTAAATTACGAGCAGTACTTC	CASSPLNYEQYF
TRBV15	TRBJ2-3	TRBD2	-	TGTGCCACCAGCAGAGATCGGGAAGCGGGAGGCCCAGATACGCAGTATTTT	CATSRDREAGGPDTQYF
TRBV6-6	TRBJ2-1	-	once	TGTGCCAGCAGCCCTTCCGGGGAAGGTCCCTACAATGAGCAGTTCTTC	CASSPSGEGPYNEQFF